The 5 T cell receptor beta chains below all came from one sample that was sequenced in a study of cytomegalovirus exposure and HLA in healthy donors. It was with 60 Vbeta and 13 Jbeta primers that the PCR ran. Assay used: immunoSEQ multiplex PCR; TCRdb lists only in-frame clones, some missing. The sample has roughly 150,000 clones; roughly four fifths are singletons. Sample: PBMCs. These receptors came from a man aged 35-49 years in good health and CMV-seronegative.

The chain combines TRBV5-4 with TRBJ2-3; 16 bases match TRBD2. J was trimmed by 1 base and V by 5 bases; bases with no gene match: 4. This CDR3 has 17 residues. The V gene's germline CDR1 is SGHNT and CDR2 YYREEE (reference sequence). The CDR3 is CASRGLAGGPGTDTQYF. CDR3 bases: TGTGCCAGCAGGGGACTAGCGGGAGGGCCTGGCACAGATACGCAGTATTTT.

This clone was picked up a small number of times. V usage is TRBV27 and J usage is TRBJ2-7, with 10 bases fitting TRBD1. There are 14 residues in the CDR3. Trimming removed 0 bases from V and 6 bases from J; junction bases left unmatched: 2. Germline V gene data show CDR1 as MNHEY and CDR2 as SMNVEV (reference sequence). The CDR3 coding sequence is TGTGCCAGCAGTTTATCATGGACAGGGGGCGAGCAGTACTTC. Translating it yields CASSLSWTGGEQYF.

The chain has TRBV28 and TRBJ2-1; D is undetermined. V lost 4 bases and J 3 bases, leaving 13 bases between the germline ends. Per the germline V gene, CDR1 is MDHEN and CDR2 is SYDVKM. The CDR3 totals 15 residues. As DNA, the CDR3 is TGTGCCAGCAGTTCCCTAGGAAGAGGCTACAATGAGCAGTTCTTC. Its protein product is CASSSLGRGYNEQFF.

The chain combines TRBV11-2 with TRBJ2-5; no clear D. CDR1 SGHAT and CDR2 FQNNGV come from the germline V gene. The CDR3 is 13 residues long. Trimming removed 1 base from V and 2 bases from J, with 5 bases in between. The CDR3 DNA is TGTGCCAGCAGCTTAGGACTGCAAGAGACCCAGTACTTC. Its translation is CASSLGLQETQYF.

Comment on this clone: A junction boundary mismatches the germline segment, possibly from a read error. The DNA for the CDR3 is TGTGCCAGCAGCTTAGGCCGGACAGGTCCGGCAAACAGTCAGTACTTC. Protein product: CASSLGRTGPANSQYF. The rearrangement links TRBV13 to TRBJ2-4, with TRBD1 matching 7 bases. Germline lookup yields CDR1 PRHDT and CDR2 FYEKMQ (reference sequence). CDR3 size: 16 residues. The full variable domain, completed using reference TRBV13 and TRBJ2-4, is AAGVIQSPRHLIKEKRETATLKCYPIPRHDTVYWYQQGPGQDPQFLISFYEKMQSDKGSIPDRFSAQQFSDYHSELNMSSLELGDSALYFCASSLGRTGPANSQYFGAGTRLSVL.